The 3 T cell receptor beta chains below were found in one sample sequenced in a study of CD8 T cells in ankylosing spondylitis. MiXCR, run by TCRdb on the 5' RACE reads, gives a single entry per CDR3 protein. This repertoire shows some 150,000 distinct CDR3 sequences, about an eighth found once; its top ten account for about 3.8%. Sequences were obtained from blood, either unsorted or a sorted T cell fraction (not recorded which). The receptors derive from a female donor with ankylosing spondylitis or in good health (not recorded which).

This clonotype was seen ten or more times. J is TRBJ2-7 and V is TRBV29-1, with a weak D call TRBD2 (5 bases). There are 14 residues in the CDR3. The germline gives CDR1 SQVTM, CDR2 ANQGSEA. Trimming removed 1 base at V and 0 bases at J, with 10 bases between. CDR3 DNA sequence: TGCAGCGTTGAAGGAGGGCCCAGCTCCTACGAGCAGTACTTC. Translation gives CSVEGGPSSYEQYF.

This clonotype has a count of ten or more. The chain uses TRBV12-3 or TRBV12-4 and TRBJ2-7; 7 bases are shared with TRBD1. The CDR3 runs to 16 residues. After removal of 4 bases from V and 3 bases from J, the junction contained 12 bases not matched to a gene. CDR3 in DNA: TGTGCCAGCAGTTACGGGAATTTAGCAGGGGGCTACGAGCAGTACTTC. It translates to CASSYGNLAGGYEQYF.

This clonotype was picked up many times. The chain couples TRBV5-6 to TRBJ2-7; no clear D. Trimming pared 3 bases from V and 1 base from J, leaving 8 bases between. The CDR3 consists of 13 residues. Germline values: CDR1 SGHDT, CDR2 YYEEEE. CDR3 nucleotide sequence: TGTGCCAGCAGCTATCCGGGTTCCTACGAGCAGTACTTC. Encoded protein: CASSYPGSYEQYF. The variable domain in full, with the rest retrieved from reference TRBV5-6 and TRBJ2-7, is DAGVTQSPTHLIKTRGQQVTLRCSPKSGHDTVSWYQQALGQGPQFIFQYYEEEERQRGNFPDRFSGHQFPNYSSELNVNALLLGDSALYLCASSYPGSYEQYFGPGTRLTVT.